The rows below give T cell receptor beta chains drawn from one sample of a study of T cells in Graves' hyperthyroidism and ophthalmopathy. TCRdb itself ran the multiplex PCR reads through MiXCR, one entry per CDR3 protein. The data hold some 200,000 distinct CDR3 sequences, with 17% observed a single time. The specimen was blood. Receptors were obtained from a man aged 50 to 59 with Graves' hyperthyroidism. Both conserved end residues are part of each CDR3. The order of the fields is D gene, J gene, clone size, V gene, CDR3 DNA, CDR3 protein. The D gene is left open where the match is weak. The size field is filled for only some rows; it gives once, few, many or a size class.

. | TRBJ2-3 | many | TRBV24-1 | TGTGCCACCAGTGAAGGGCGGAGCACAGATACGCAGTATTTT | CATSEGRSTDTQYF
TRBD1 | TRBJ1-6 | many | TRBV28 | TGTGCCAGCAGCCCTCCTGACACAGGGGGCCTCCACTTT | CASSPPDTGGLHF
TRBD2 | TRBJ2-7 | . | TRBV6-1 | TGTGCCAGCAGTGAAGGTAAGGCCCTAGCGGGGCCCTACGAGCAGTACTTC | CASSEGKALAGPYEQYF
TRBD1 | TRBJ2-1 | many | TRBV27 | TGTGCCAGCAGTTTAAAGGACAGGGCTACTGAGCAGTTCTTC | CASSLKDRATEQFF
. | TRBJ2-1 | few | TRBV27 | TGTGCCAGCTCCTCACCCCAGAGGGGCTCCTACAATGAGCAGTTCTTC | CASSSPQRGSYNEQFF
. | TRBJ2-1 | many | TRBV5-1 | TGCGCCAGCAGCCGAGAGAGCTCCTACAATGAGCAGTTCTTC | CASSRESSYNEQFF
TRBD2 | TRBJ2-5 | . | TRBV2 | TGTGCCAGCAGTGAAAAAGGACTAGAGGGTCAGACCCAGTACTTC | CASSEKGLEGQTQYF
TRBD1 | TRBJ2-5 | many | TRBV18 | TGTGCCAGCTCACTTTCGGACAGGGGTTCGGAGACCCAGTACTTC | CASSLSDRGSETQYF
. | TRBJ2-4 | . | TRBV7-9 | TGTGCCAGCAGCCGTATAGAGGGAATTTCTCTTGGGATTCAGTACTTC | CASSRIEGISLGIQYF
. | TRBJ2-7 | many | TRBV11-2 | TGTGCCAGCAGCTTAGCGGGGAACGAATACTACGAGCAGTACTTC | CASSLAGNEYYEQYF
. | TRBJ2-7 | many | TRBV20-1 | TGCAGTGCCCCAAGTGATATCTCCTACGAGCAGTACTTC | CSAPSDISYEQYF